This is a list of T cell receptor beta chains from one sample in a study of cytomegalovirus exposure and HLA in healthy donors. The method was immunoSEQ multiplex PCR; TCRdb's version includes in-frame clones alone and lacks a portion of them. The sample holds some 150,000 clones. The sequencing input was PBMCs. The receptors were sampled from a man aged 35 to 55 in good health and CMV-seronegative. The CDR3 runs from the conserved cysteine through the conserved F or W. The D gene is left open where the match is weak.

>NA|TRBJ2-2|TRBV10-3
TGTGCCATCAGTGAGTCGACAGAGATCGGGGAGCTGTTTTTT
CAISESTEIGELFF
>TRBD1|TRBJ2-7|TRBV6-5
TGTGCCAGCAGGACAGGGTCCTACGAGCAGTACTTC
CASRTGSYEQYF
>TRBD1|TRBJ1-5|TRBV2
TGTGCCAGCAGAACTGACAGGGCCACGAATCAGCCCCAGCATTTT
CASRTDRATNQPQHF
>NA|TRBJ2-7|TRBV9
TGTGCCAGCAGCGCCGGTATACTGGGGCACGAGCAGTACTTC
CASSAGILGHEQYF
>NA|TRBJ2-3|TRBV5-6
TGTGCCAGCAGCTCACTTATCACAGATACGCAGTATTTT
CASSSLITDTQYF
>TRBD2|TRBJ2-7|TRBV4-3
TGCGCCAGCAGCCCAAGATTAGCTAGCGGGGGGGGCTTGTACGAGCAGTACTTC
CASSPRLASGGGLYEQYF
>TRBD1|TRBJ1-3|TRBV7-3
TGTGCCAGCAGCCTCAGACAGGGGAAGGCTGGAAACACCATATATTTT
CASSLRQGKAGNTIYF
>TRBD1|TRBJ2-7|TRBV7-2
TGTGCCAGCAGCTTAGACAGGGGGTCCTACGAGCAGTACTTC
CASSLDRGSYEQYF
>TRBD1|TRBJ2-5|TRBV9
TGTGCCAGCAGCATACCGGGACAGGGGGTCCAAGAGACCCAGTACTTC
CASSIPGQGVQETQYF
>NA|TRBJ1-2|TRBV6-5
TGTGCCAGCAGTTACGGTATCGGGGGTGGCTACACCTTC
CASSYGIGGGYTF
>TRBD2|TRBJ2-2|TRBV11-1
TGTGCCAGCAGCTTAAAGCGGGGGTACACCGGGGAGCTGTTTTTT
CASSLKRGYTGELFF
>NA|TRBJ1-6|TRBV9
TGTGCCAGCAGCCCCGAGGGATCGCTGCTAAATTCACCCCTCCACTTT
CASSPEGSLLNSPLHF
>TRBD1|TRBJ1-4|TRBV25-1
TGTGCCAGCAGTGGGACCGGGACAGGGCGAAATGAAAAACTGTTTTTT
CASSGTGTGRNEKLFF
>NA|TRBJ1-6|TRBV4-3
TGCGCCAGCAGCCAAGGGACCCAGGGGACTTCACCCCTCCACTTT
CASSQGTQGTSPLHF
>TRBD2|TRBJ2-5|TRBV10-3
TGTGCCATCAGTGAGTCAGCGGGGGGGGAGACCCAGTACTTC
CAISESAGGETQYF
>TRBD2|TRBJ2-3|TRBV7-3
TGTGCCAGCAGCCCCGGGACTAGCTTCACAGATACGCAGTATTTT
CASSPGTSFTDTQYF
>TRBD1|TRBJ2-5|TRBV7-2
TGTGCCAGCAGCGGTCCCGGGACAGGGTCGATGGAGACCCAGTACTTC
CASSGPGTGSMETQYF
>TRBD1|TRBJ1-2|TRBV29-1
TGCAGCGGCACAACAGGGGGCTATGGCTACACCTTC
CSGTTGGYGYTF
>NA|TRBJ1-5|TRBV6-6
TGTGCCAGCAGACAACTACAGGGAGGGGATCAGCCCCAGCATTTT
CASRQLQGGDQPQHF
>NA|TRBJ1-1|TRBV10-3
TGTGCCATCAGTGAGCGGCTGACAGGACCCCCCCCTGAAGCTTTCTTT
CAISERLTGPPPEAFF
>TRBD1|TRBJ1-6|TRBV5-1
TGCGCCAGCAGCGGGGACAGTAATTCACCCCTCCACTTT
CASSGDSNSPLHF
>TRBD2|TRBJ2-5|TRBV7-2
TGTGCCAGCAGCTTAATGCGGGGGGGCGGAGAGACCCAGTACTTC
CASSLMRGGGETQYF
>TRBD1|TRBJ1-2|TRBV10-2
TGCGCCAGCAGTGGTGGAGACAGGGGGGACTATGGCTACACCTTC
CASSGGDRGDYGYTF
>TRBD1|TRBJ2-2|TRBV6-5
TGTGCCAGCAGTTACTATACGACAGGGGCCGGGGAGCTGTTTTTT
CASSYYTTGAGELFF
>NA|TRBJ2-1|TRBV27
TGTGCCAGCAGTCGCCCTCGCGGGAATGAGCAGTTCTTC
CASSRPRGNEQFF
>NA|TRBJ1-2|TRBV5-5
TGTGCCAGCAGCTTGGACAGGGCAGATTCTATCTACACCTTC
CASSLDRADSIYTF
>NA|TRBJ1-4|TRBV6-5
TGTGCCAGCAGTCCCACAGGGTTTAATGAAAAACTGTTTTTT
CASSPTGFNEKLFF
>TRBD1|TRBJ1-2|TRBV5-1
TGCGCCAGCAGCCAAGACGGGACAGTCCCTCACTATGGCTACACCTTC
CASSQDGTVPHYGYTF
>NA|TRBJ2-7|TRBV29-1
TGCAGTGGAGGGGGGGGCGGTTACGAGCAGTACTTC
CSGGGGGYEQYF
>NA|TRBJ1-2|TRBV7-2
TGTGCCAGCAGCCAACCCCCGGGATTCTATGGCTACACCTTC
CASSQPPGFYGYTF
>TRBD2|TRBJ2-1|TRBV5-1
TGCGCCAGCAGCCCGGGTAGCGGGGGGGCATACAATGAGCAGTTCTTC
CASSPGSGGAYNEQFF
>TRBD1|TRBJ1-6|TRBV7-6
TGTGCCAGCAGCAGACAGGGTTATAATTCACCCCTCCACTTT
CASSRQGYNSPLHF
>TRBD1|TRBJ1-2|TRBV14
TGTGCCAGCAGCCAAGTGTTGAGGGACAGGGCTATCACCAATGGCTACACCTTC
CASSQVLRDRAITNGYTF
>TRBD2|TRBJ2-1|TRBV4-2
TGTGCCAGCAGCCAAGATAGCGCGGGGGGCGATGAGCAGTTCTTC
CASSQDSAGGDEQFF
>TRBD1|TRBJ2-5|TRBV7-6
TGTGCCAGCAGCTTAGCGCTCCCGACAGGGGTGGAGACCCAGTACTTC
CASSLALPTGVETQYF
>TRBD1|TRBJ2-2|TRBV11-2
TGTGCCAGCAGCCCGGACAGGGAGAGGGAGCTGTTTTTT
CASSPDRERELFF
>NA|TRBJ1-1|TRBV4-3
TGCGCCAGCAGCCAAGATATAGAGGCTGAAGCTTTCTTT
CASSQDIEAEAFF
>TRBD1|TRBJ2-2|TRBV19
TGTGCCAGTAGTAACAGGGGGTCGAACACCGGGGAGCTGTTTTTT
CASSNRGSNTGELFF
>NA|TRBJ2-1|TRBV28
TGTGCCAGCAGGTATCAGGAAAACAATGAGCAGTTCTTC
CASRYQENNEQFF
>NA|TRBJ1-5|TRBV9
TGTGCCAGTAGCGTAGAGGGGGTCAGTAATCAGCCCCAGCATTTT
CASSVEGVSNQPQHF
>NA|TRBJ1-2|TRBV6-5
TGTGCCAGCAGTTACTCGCCTAAATGGAGAGGCTACACCTTC
CASSYSPKWRGYTF
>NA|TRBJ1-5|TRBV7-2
TGTGCCAGCAGCCCCACCACCTCACTCTATAGCAATCAGCCCCAGCATTTT
CASSPTTSLYSNQPQHF
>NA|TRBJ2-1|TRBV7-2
TGTGCCAGCAGCGCCAGGGTCGGTGAGCAGTTCTTC
CASSARVGEQFF
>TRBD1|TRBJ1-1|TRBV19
TGTGCCAGTAGGCCACAGGGGGCGGAACGGACTGAAGCTTTCTTT
CASRPQGAERTEAFF
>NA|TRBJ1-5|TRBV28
TGTGCCAGCAGTTTATCATATAAGAGACAGAGTAGCAATCAGCCCCAGCATTTT
CASSLSYKRQSSNQPQHF
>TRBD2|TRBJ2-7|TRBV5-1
TGCGCCAGCAGCCCGGGAGGGTACTCCTACGAGCAGTACTTC
CASSPGGYSYEQYF
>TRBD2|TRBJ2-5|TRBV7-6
TGTGCCAGCAGCTTAGGTGTGCTAGCGGGGGCCCAAGAGACCCAGTACTTC
CASSLGVLAGAQETQYF
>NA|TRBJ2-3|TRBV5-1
TGCGCCAGCAGCTTGGAAGGGGGGGGCACAGATACGCAGTATTTT
CASSLEGGGTDTQYF
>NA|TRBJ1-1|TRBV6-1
TGTGCCAGCAGTGAAGCAATCTTTCCGGGGGTGAACACTGAAGCTTTCTTT
CASSEAIFPGVNTEAFF
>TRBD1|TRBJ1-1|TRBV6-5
TGTGCCAGCAGCCAGAGACAGGGTATAGCTTTCTTT
CASSQRQGIAFF
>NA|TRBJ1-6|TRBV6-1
TGTGCCAGCATGAGCGGGTCGCACTCACCCCTCCACTTT
CASMSGSHSPLHF
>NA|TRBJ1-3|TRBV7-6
TGTGCCAGCAGCCCGTTGGAGACAGGTGCCAGCTCTGGAAACACCATATATTTT
CASSPLETGASSGNTIYF
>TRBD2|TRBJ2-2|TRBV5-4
TGTGCCAGCAGCATTAGCGGGGGGGTGACCGGGGAGCTGTTTTTT
CASSISGGVTGELFF
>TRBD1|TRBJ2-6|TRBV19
TGTGCCAGTGAATCCGGACAGGGAGCTGCTGGGGCCAACGTCCTGACTTTC
CASESGQGAAGANVLTF
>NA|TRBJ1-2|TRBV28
TGTGCCAGCAGTTTGACAGGTGGTGGCTACACCTTC
CASSLTGGGYTF
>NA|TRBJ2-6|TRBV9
TGTGCCAGCAGCGTAGCTTATTTCGGAGGGTCTGGGGCCAACGTCCTGACTTTC
CASSVAYFGGSGANVLTF
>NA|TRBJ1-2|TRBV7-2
TGTGCCAGCAGCTTAGAGGGGCTGGGCTACACCTTC
CASSLEGLGYTF
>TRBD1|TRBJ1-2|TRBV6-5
TGTGCCAGCAGTTATGGTCGACAGGGCTATGGCTACACCTTC
CASSYGRQGYGYTF
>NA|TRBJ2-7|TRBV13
TGTGCCAGCAGCTCGACAGGCGAGAGCTCCTACGAGCAGTACTTC
CASSSTGESSYEQYF